What follows are 32 T cell receptor beta chains derived from one specimen sequenced in a study of shared clonotypes between healthy human individuals. Data came from immunoSEQ multiplex PCR; TCRdb stores just in-frame clones and leaves some out. This sample has about 660,000 clones; under 80% occur once, and the top ten carry roughly 1.7%. The specimen sequenced was memory CD4+ T cells sorted from blood. Indicated subset: CD45RA-negative fraction. These receptors all stem from a woman aged 25 to 39 in good health.

This clone was counted once. V and J are TRBV5-1 and TRBJ2-3; maybe TRBD2 (6 bases). V was shortened by 4 bases and J by 6 bases, with 24 bases between the two germline ends. Germline CDR1 is SGHRS and CDR2 is YFSETQ. The CDR3 has 17 amino acids. CDR3 nucleotides: TGCGCCAGCAGCGGGGGATCGACTAGTCGCACGTGGGATACGCAGTATTTT. Its protein is CASSGGSTSRTWDTQYF.

This sequence joins TRBV7-9 and TRBJ1-1; 8 bases align to TRBD1. V gave up 5 bases and J gave up 0 bases; unmatched junction bases: 11. Germline V lookup: CDR1 SEHNR, CDR2 FQNEAQ (reference sequence). The CDR3 has 17 amino acids. CDR3 protein: CASSLPVNRGMNTEAFF. As DNA, the CDR3 is TGTGCCAGCAGCCTACCGGTTAACAGGGGGATGAACACTGAAGCTTTCTTT.

This chain joins TRBV6-5 and TRBJ2-7; 13 nucleotides line up with TRBD2. V gave up 6 bases and J gave up 9 bases; unmatched junction bases: 5. This CDR3 is built from 13 residues. Germline loops: CDR1 MNHEY, CDR2 SVGAGI. CDR3 nucleotides: TGTGCCAGCAGCAGGACTAGCGGGAGCGGGCAGTACTTC. Protein: CASSRTSGSGQYF.

The CDR3 protein is CASSLPINSNQPQHF. DNA for the CDR3: TGTGCCAGCAGTTTACCAATTAATAGCAATCAGCCCCAGCATTTT. V usage is TRBV28 and J usage is TRBJ1-5; D uncertain. Germline V gene sequence: CDR1 MDHEN, CDR2 SYDVKM. V shed 2 bases and J shed 0 bases, with 8 bases lying between them. CDR3 length: 15 residues.

Note on this clone: A far larger clone is a single base away, which makes a read error likely. Additional DNA sequences in this sample encode the identical CDR3. The rearrangement uses TRBV11-2 and TRBJ2-5; D uncertain. In germline, CDR1 is SGHAT, CDR2 FQNNGV. There are 11 residues in the CDR3. The V gene lost 3 bases and the J gene lost 4 bases, with 3 bases spanning the gap. The CDR3 is CASSFGETQYF. The CDR3 DNA sequence: TGTGCCAGCAGCTTTGGAGAGACCCAGTACTTC.

The chain is built from TRBV19 and TRBJ1-1, with 8 bases identical to TRBD1. Germline V gene data show CDR1 as LNHDA and CDR2 as SQIVND (reference sequence). The length of the CDR3 is 14 residues. V was pared by 8 bases and J by 3 bases, with 8 bases of the junction left unmatched. The CDR3 region has the DNA TGTGCCAGTTCGACTGACAGGGGACACACTGAAGCTTTCTTT. This codes for CASSTDRGHTEAFF.

The count of this clone is one. The same CDR3 also results from other DNA sequences found in this sample. The rearrangement joins TRBV12-5 to TRBJ2-1; the match to TRBD2 covers 14 bases. The V gene's germline CDR1 is LGHNT and CDR2 FRNRAP. The length of the CDR3 is 15 residues. J lost 10 bases, V lost 5 bases, and 7 bases had no gene match. The CDR3 region is CASGPGTSGSGEQFF. Written as DNA, the CDR3 is TGTGCTAGTGGTCCCGGGACTAGCGGGAGTGGGGAGCAGTTCTTC.

The chain employs TRBV15 and TRBJ2-7, with 7 bases identical to TRBD1. The trim removed 0 bases at V and 2 bases at J, leaving 4 bases unmatched. The germline gives CDR1 LNHNV, CDR2 YYDKDF (reference sequence). The CDR3 totals 15 residues. The CDR3 nucleotides are TGTGCCACCAGCAGAGAAGGGGGCCTCACCTACGAGCAGTACTTC. Translation gives CATSREGGLTYEQYF.

A few counts support this clone. The chain joins TRBV27 to TRBJ2-7; TRBD2 agrees at 9 bases. Germline V gives CDR1 MNHEY, CDR2 SMNVEV (reference sequence). This CDR3 comprises 15 residues. V lost 4 bases to trimming and J lost 2 bases; unmatched junction nucleotides: 6. The CDR3 DNA reads as TGTGCCAGCAGTTCTTCTAGCGGGACGACCTACGAGCAGTACTTC. This sequence encodes CASSSSSGTTYEQYF.

The rearrangement joins TRBV15 to TRBJ2-7; 11 nucleotides align to TRBD1. Trimming removed 0 bases from V and 4 bases from J; junction bases left unmatched: 11. The CDR3 extends over 18 amino acids. CDR1 and CDR2 (germline): LNHNV, YYDKDF (reference sequence). CDR3 amino acids: CATSREVSGQGAVYEQYF. CDR3 bases: TGTGCCACCAGCAGAGAAGTTTCCGGACAGGGGGCCGTATACGAGCAGTACTTC.

This chain joins TRBV2 and TRBJ2-5, with D uncertain. Germline CDR1 SNHLY, CDR2 FYNNEI. V dropped 4 bases and J dropped 4 bases, with 7 bases sitting between them. The CDR3 contains 12 residues. CDR3: CASSASAETQYF. CDR3 sequence (DNA): TGTGCCAGCAGTGCCAGCGCAGAGACCCAGTACTTC.

This rearrangement joins TRBV6-1 to TRBJ2-3; either TRBD1 or TRBD2 may supply D (6 bases each). This CDR3 comprises 15 residues. Between the trimmed V and J ends, which lost 4 bases and 4 bases, there was a span of 15 bases. Germline values: CDR1 MNHNS, CDR2 SASEGT. Here the CDR3 DNA reads TGTGCCAGCAGTGGCCGGGACATAGCGGCAGATACGCAGTATTTT. It encodes CASSGRDIAADTQYF.

In its sample, this clone was seen once. The rearrangement links TRBV19 to TRBJ1-2, with D perhaps matching TRBD1 (6 bases). Trimming took off 5 bases at V and 4 bases at J, with 26 bases between the two ends. Germline V gene lookup returns CDR1 LNHDA and CDR2 SQIVND (reference sequence). CDR3 length equals 18 residues. CDR3 loop: CASSYLLQGLGPTYGYTF. CDR3 DNA: TGTGCCAGTAGTTATCTTCTCCAGGGGCTTGGTCCCACCTATGGCTACACCTTC.

This clone was counted a few times. V gene TRBV6-1 combines with J gene TRBJ1-2, with 7 bases matching TRBD1. V was pared by 2 bases and J by 6 bases, with 9 bases of the junction left unmatched. The germline V gene encodes CDR1 MNHNS and CDR2 SASEGT. The CDR3 is made up of 15 amino acids. DNA of the CDR3: TGTGCCAGCAGTGAAATTGCCGGGACAGCTAATGGCTACACCTTC. This translates into CASSEIAGTANGYTF.

The V call is TRBV10-3, the J call TRBJ2-5, with 7 bases lining up with TRBD1. The V gene's germline CDR1 is ENHRY and CDR2 SYGVKD. V dropped 0 bases and J dropped 4; count of bases not matched to a gene: 5. The length of the CDR3 is 15 residues. The CDR3 region is CAISESGTARETQYF. CDR3 sequence (DNA): TGTGCCATCAGTGAGTCAGGGACAGCGAGAGAGACCCAGTACTTC.

The V and J genes are TRBV27 and TRBJ2-1; 13 positions match TRBD2. The CDR3 spans 15 residues. Germline CDR1 reads MNHEY; CDR2 reads SMNVEV (reference sequence). V trimming: 6 bases; J trimming: 6 bases; junction bases outside the gene matches: 5. CDR3 in amino acids: CASRSLAGGANEQFF. The CDR3 DNA reads TGTGCCAGCAGGTCACTAGCGGGAGGGGCCAATGAGCAGTTCTTC.

The chain has TRBV5-1 and TRBJ2-7; D may be TRBD1 (6 bases). Germline V CDR1 and CDR2: SGHRS, YFSETQ. The germline V and J ends were trimmed by 0 bases and 2 bases, with 12 bases remaining between them. The CDR3 loop spans 15 amino acids. The chain's CDR3 is CASSLAQTGTYEQYF. The CDR3 DNA follows: TGCGCCAGCAGCTTGGCCCAGACAGGAACCTACGAGCAGTACTTC.

Here the CDR3 reads CASSLAGQGNYEQYF. As DNA, the CDR3 is TGTGCCAGCAGCTTAGCAGGGCAGGGGAACTACGAGCAGTACTTC. This chain uses TRBV7-8 with TRBJ2-7; possible D gene TRBD1, 6 bases. Trimming pared 0 bases from V and 3 bases from J, leaving 12 bases between. There are 15 residues in the CDR3. Germline V CDR1 and CDR2: SGHVS, FQNEAQ.

This rearrangement joins TRBV7-2 to TRBJ2-1; 7 bases align to TRBD2. The CDR3 length is 16 residues. Germline loops: CDR1 SGHTA, CDR2 FQGNSA. Trimming removed 2 bases from V and 5 bases from J; junction bases left unmatched: 9. The CDR3 DNA follows: TGTGCCAGCAGCTTAAGGGGCGGGAGTTCCCACAATGAGCAGTTCTTC. Translated: CASSLRGGSSHNEQFF.

This clone has just a few counts. The rearrangement joins TRBV7-6 to TRBJ2-7, with no clear D. This CDR3 has 14 amino acids. CDR1 is SGHVS and CDR2 is FNYEAQ in the germline V gene. Trimming removed 8 bases from V and 0 bases from J, with 14 bases in between. DNA for the CDR3: TGTGCCAGCGCCCCATCGGTTAGCTCCTACGAGCAGTACTTC. Translation: CASAPSVSSYEQYF.

The J gene is TRBJ1-4, the V gene TRBV2; 9 positions agree with TRBD1. Trimming cost V 8 bases and J 4 bases; bases outside gene matches: 8. The CDR3 runs 15 residues. Germline loops: CDR1 SNHLY, CDR2 FYNNEI. The CDR3 sequence is CASSGQGNYNEKLFF. For the CDR3, the DNA is TGTGCCAGCTCCGGACAGGGGAACTATAATGAAAAACTGTTTTTT.

This clone was recorded many times. The J gene is TRBJ1-1, the V gene TRBV25-1; 7 bases are shared with TRBD1. The V segment lost 6 bases and the J segment 1 base; nucleotides outside the gene matches: 2. CDR3 length: 13 residues. Germline CDR1 reads MGHDK; CDR2 reads SYGVNS. The CDR3 loop is CASRDRRNTEAFF. CDR3 nucleotides: TGTGCCAGCAGGGACAGGAGGAACACTGAAGCTTTCTTT.

V usage is TRBV18 and J usage is TRBJ2-5; D uncertain. V was cut by 1 base and J by 5 bases, with 14 bases left in between. The CDR3 is 15 residues long. CDR1 is KGHSH and CDR2 is LQKENI in the germline V gene. CDR3 residues: CASSPLQDGVETQYF. In DNA form, the CDR3 reads TGTGCCAGCTCACCACTTCAAGATGGCGTGGAGACCCAGTACTTC. The full variable domain, its missing parts supplied by reference TRBV18 and TRBJ2-5, is NAGVMQNPRHLVRRRGQEARLRCSPMKGHSHVYWYRQLPEEGLKFMVYLQKENIIDESGMPKERFSAEFPKEGPSILRIQQVVRGDSAAYFCASSPLQDGVETQYFGPGTRLLVL.

V gene TRBV7-2 combines with J gene TRBJ1-2; TRBD1 agrees at 7 bases. Germline CDR1 and CDR2: SGHTA and FQGNSA. CDR3 size: 13 residues. V lost 5 bases to trimming and J lost 3 bases; unmatched junction nucleotides: 3. In DNA, the CDR3 is TGTGCCAGCAGCCTACAGGGGCACTATGGCTACACCTTC. Residues: CASSLQGHYGYTF.

In this sample, this clone turned up once. The chain has TRBV15 and TRBJ1-1; 8 bases agree with TRBD1. Trimming took 0 bases from V and 4 from J; bases not matched to a gene: 4. Germline V lookup: CDR1 LNHNV, CDR2 YYDKDF (reference sequence). The CDR3 totals 15 residues. CDR3 in DNA: TGTGCCACCAGCAGAGAGCAGGGGGCGGCCACTGAAGCTTTCTTT. Amino acid sequence: CATSREQGAATEAFF.

This clone was counted a single time. The CDR3 nucleotides read TGTGCCAGCAGATCGCCACGATATGGCTACACCTTC. It specifies CASRSPRYGYTF. The V gene is TRBV28, the J gene TRBJ1-2; D is unclear. The CDR3 loop spans 12 amino acids. The V end was cut by 6 bases, the J end by 5 bases, with 10 bases between. From germline, CDR1 is MDHEN and CDR2 SYDVKM.

The V gene is TRBV6-4, the J gene TRBJ2-5; 14 bases align to TRBD2. From germline, CDR1 is MRHNA and CDR2 SNTAGT. This CDR3 contains 17 residues. V trimming: 4 bases; J trimming: 5 bases; junction bases outside the gene matches: 9. In nucleotides, the CDR3 is TGTGCCAGCAGTGGGAAGACTAGCGGGAGGGCCCGGGAGACCCAGTACTTC. It translates to CASSGKTSGRARETQYF.

This chain uses TRBV7-2 with TRBJ1-4; no definite D call. V gave up 0 bases and J gave up 5 bases, with 7 bases separating them. This CDR3 region has 14 residues. The germline V gene encodes CDR1 SGHTA and CDR2 FQGNSA. The CDR3: CASSLAGLNEKLFF. DNA for the CDR3: TGTGCCAGCAGCTTAGCAGGGTTGAATGAAAAACTGTTTTTT.

The genes are TRBV5-6 and TRBJ2-1; unclear D gene. The germline gives CDR1 SGHDT, CDR2 YYEEEE. This CDR3 has 14 residues. V was trimmed by 1 base and J by 5 bases, leaving 10 bases between them. DNA of the CDR3: TGTGCCAGCAGCTTGTTAGACAAAGACAATGAGCAGTTCTTC. This sequence encodes CASSLLDKDNEQFF.

V is TRBV5-4 and J is TRBJ2-7; the D gene could be TRBD1 or TRBD2 (5 bases each). The CDR3 sequence is 14 residues long. Germline values: CDR1 SGHNT, CDR2 YYREEE (reference sequence). V was clipped by 2 bases and J by 2 bases, with 11 bases between them. The CDR3 is CASSFGAGTYEQYF. The DNA for the CDR3 is TGTGCCAGCAGCTTCGGGGCAGGCACCTACGAGCAGTACTTC.

As regards this clone: Within the sample, other DNA sequences also encode this same CDR3. The chain carries TRBV27 and TRBJ2-5; D unresolved. Per the germline V gene, CDR1 is MNHEY and CDR2 is SMNVEV (reference sequence). There are 12 residues in the CDR3. The ends were cut back, 0 bases at V and 4 bases at J, with 3 bases in the middle. The CDR3 loop reads CASSLSRETQYF. Here the CDR3 DNA reads TGTGCCAGCAGTTTATCGAGAGAGACCCAGTACTTC.

The sample holds a few counts of this clone. V is TRBV10-3 and J is TRBJ2-2; perhaps TRBD1 as D (6 bases). The CDR3 is 14 amino acids. Germline V CDR1 and CDR2: ENHRY, SYGVKD. V lost 7 bases to trimming and J lost 3 bases, with 12 bases between them. The CDR3 is CAITARGDTGELFF. CDR3 nucleotides: TGTGCCATCACCGCCAGGGGCGACACCGGGGAGCTGTTTTTT.